This T cell receptor beta chain was obtained from a study of CD8+CD57+ T cells in acquired aplastic anemia. Profiles of TCR beta VDJ and CDR3 were generated from a genomic DNA template. TCRdb recomputed calls from the reads with MiXCR, one row per CDR3 protein. The repertoire holds 400,000 to 600,000 distinct CDR3 sequences, with around 30% as singletons. The authors sequenced patients whose flow cytometry had shown CD8+CD57+ cell expansion. The V and J ends lost 5 bases and 3 bases respectively, with 8 bases between them. The CDR3 loop spans 12 amino acids. CDR1 is SGHNT, CDR2 YYREEE, per germline (reference sequence).

The chain combines TRBV5-4 with TRBJ2-5, with D uncertain. The source material was sorted CD4+, CD8+, or CD8+CD57+ T cells (not recorded which) from PBMCs. This sequence was found in a human donor with aplastic anemia. CDR3 sequence (DNA): TGTGCCAGCAGGGACGGTGAAGAGACCCAGTACTTC. Protein product: CASRDGEETQYF. The whole variable domain, filled in from reference TRBV5-4 and TRBJ2-5, reads ETGVTQSPTHLIKTRGQQVTLRCSSQSGHNTVSWYQQALGQGPQFIFQYYREEENGRGNFPPRFSGLQFPNYSSELNVNALELDDSALYLCASRDGEETQYFGPGTRLLVL.